This T cell receptor (beta chain) was retrieved from a study of blood T cell repertoires in COVID-19. Germline CDR1 and CDR2: SGHVS and FQNEAQ. The CDR3 loop spans 17 amino acids. Trimming pared 5 bases from V and 0 bases from J, leaving 17 bases between. The data were produced by immunoSEQ multiplex PCR, yet TCRdb's version contains in-frame clones alone and is incomplete. Of under 250,000 clones listed, around nine tenths are singletons. Residents of about two dozen US areas, aged about 18 to 95 years, made up the participants. The rearrangement uses TRBV7-8 and TRBJ1-3; no clear D gene. The sequenced sample was PBMCs or T cells enriched from blood (not recorded which). The receptor was derived from a man between 25 and 39 years old who had recovered from COVID-19. The CDR3 here is CASSTHYGSDSGNTIYF. CDR3 bases: TGTGCCAGCAGCACACACTATGGATCCGACTCTGGAAACACCATATATTTT.